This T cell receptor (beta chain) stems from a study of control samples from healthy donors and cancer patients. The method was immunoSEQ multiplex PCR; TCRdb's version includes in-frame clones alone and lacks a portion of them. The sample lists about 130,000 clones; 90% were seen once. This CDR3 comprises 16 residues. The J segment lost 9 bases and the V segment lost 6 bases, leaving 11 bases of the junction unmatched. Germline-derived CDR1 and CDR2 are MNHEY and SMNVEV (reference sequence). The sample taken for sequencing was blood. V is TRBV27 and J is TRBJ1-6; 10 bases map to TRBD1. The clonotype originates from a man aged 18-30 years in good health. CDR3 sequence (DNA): TGTGCCAGCAGCCCAGGGACAGGGGCTGGGGGTTCACCCCTCCACTTT. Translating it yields CASSPGTGAGGSPLHF.